These 13 T cell receptor beta chains share one sample of origin, sequenced in a study of neurological immune-mediated disorders. TCRdb re-called the 5' RACE reads through MiXCR, storing one row per CDR3 protein. The sample includes about 62,000 distinct CDR3 sequences, around 4.7% of them seen just once. Sequenced: PBMCs. These receptors were taken from a woman aged 50 to 65 with multiple sclerosis.

Ten or more counts support this clonotype. The chain is built from TRBV7-2 and TRBJ2-2, with 8 bases lining up with TRBD2. The CDR3 has 14 amino acids. Germline V CDR1 and CDR2: SGHTA, FQGNSA. V lost 5 bases to trimming and J lost 3 bases; unmatched junction nucleotides: 2. This chain's CDR3 is CASSRGGHTGELFF. The CDR3 DNA is TGTGCCAGCAGCCGGGGGGGTCACACCGGGGAGCTGTTTTTT.

This clonotype was detected many times. The gene calls are TRBV12-3 or TRBV12-4 and TRBJ2-3; TRBD1 might be the D (6 bases). This CDR3 spans 15 amino acids. The V end lost 3 bases, the J end lost 2 bases, and 12 bases lay between the germline ends. DNA for the CDR3: TGTGCCAGCAGTTTGCCCCAGGGGTTCACAGATACGCAGTATTTT. Its protein is CASSLPQGFTDTQYF.

Ten or more counts support this clonotype. The chain uses TRBV12-3 or TRBV12-4 and TRBJ1-1, with D perhaps TRBD1 (6 bases). Trimming stripped 7 bases from V and 5 bases from J, with 17 bases between. The CDR3 contains 14 residues. The CDR3 loop reads CASNLGASGTEAFF. DNA of the CDR3: TGTGCCAGCAACTTGGGGGCTTCAGGTACTGAAGCTTTCTTT.

This clonotype was recorded many times. This rearrangement joins TRBV5-1 to TRBJ2-3; D unclear. Germline loops: CDR1 SGHRS, CDR2 YFSETQ. V was shortened by 1 base and J by 1 base, with 7 bases between the two germline ends. The length of the CDR3 is 14 residues. Here the CDR3 reads CASSLRFGTDTQYF. In DNA, the CDR3 is TGCGCCAGCAGCTTGCGTTTTGGCACAGATACGCAGTATTTT.

This clonotype appeared many times. The chain carries TRBV3-1 and TRBJ1-1, with a possible D match to TRBD1 (6 bases). Trimming stripped 2 bases from V and 5 bases from J, with 12 bases between. Germline-derived CDR1 and CDR2 are LGHDT and YNNKEL (reference sequence). The CDR3 length is 14 residues. The CDR3 sequence: CASSQSDRRTEAFF. The CDR3 coding sequence is TGTGCCAGCAGCCAATCGGACAGAAGGACTGAAGCTTTCTTT. Full variable domain (remainder filled in from reference TRBV3-1 and TRBJ1-1): DTAVSQTPKYLVTQMGNDKSIKCEQNLGHDTMYWYKQDSKKFLKIMFSYNNKELIINETVPNRFSPKSPDKAHLNLHINSLELGDSAVYFCASSQSDRRTEAFFGQGTRLTVV.

This clonotype was recorded many times. The genes are TRBV5-1 and TRBJ2-7; D not resolved. The germline V gene has CDR1 SGHRS and CDR2 YFSETQ. This CDR3 is 16 amino acids long. Trimming removed 5 bases at V and 3 bases at J, with 21 bases between. CDR3 in amino acids: CASSFVVVKSRYEQYF. Written as DNA, the CDR3 is TGCGCCAGCAGTTTTGTCGTAGTGAAAAGCCGCTACGAGCAGTACTTC.

This clonotype was observed at least ten times. The rearrangement uses TRBV6-6 and TRBJ2-5; D ambiguous. CDR3 size: 13 residues. The germline gives CDR1 MNHNY, CDR2 SVGAGI (reference sequence). Trimming pared 7 bases from V and 5 bases from J, leaving 14 bases between. The CDR3 DNA is TGTGCCAGCACCCCCGTGCTACGGGAGACCCAGTACTTC. As protein: CASTPVLRETQYF.

V usage is TRBV7-6 and J usage is TRBJ2-1; a possible D gene is TRBD2 (6 bases). V lost 4 bases and J lost 9, with 13 bases in between. This CDR3 has 13 amino acids. Germline CDR1 SGHVS, CDR2 FNYEAQ. CDR3 sequence (DNA): TGTGCCAGCAGCTCCCGACCGGAGGGTGAGCAGTTCTTC. Translating gives CASSSRPEGEQFF.

This clonotype occurred many times. For the CDR3, the DNA is TGTGCCAGCAGCTTGAGCCGGACAGGGGGTAGCGAAAAACTGTTTTTT. Protein: CASSLSRTGGSEKLFF. V gene TRBV5-5 combines with J gene TRBJ1-4; TRBD1 agrees at 10 bases. The length of the CDR3 is 16 residues. Unmatched junction bases numbered 8, after V lost 1 base and J lost 8 bases. The V gene's germline CDR1 is SGHKS and CDR2 YYEKEE (reference sequence).

This clonotype showed up many times. This chain joins TRBV5-1 and TRBJ1-4; D unclear. The CDR3 has 14 amino acids. V lost 6 bases to trimming and J lost 7 bases, with 16 bases between them. The V gene's germline CDR1 is SGHRS and CDR2 YFSETQ. For the CDR3, the DNA is TGCGCCAGCAAAAGTGAGATCGACACTGAAAAACTGTTTTTT. Protein: CASKSEIDTEKLFF.

The table lists this clonotype with many counts. This chain connects TRBV6-6 to TRBJ1-2; 7 bases match TRBD1. The trim removed 5 bases at V and 4 bases at J, leaving 7 bases unmatched. The CDR3 has 14 amino acids. Germline CDR1 reads MNHNY; CDR2 reads SVGAGI (reference sequence). The CDR3 nucleotides read TGTGCCAGCAGTCCCACAGGGGAAGGCTATGGCTACACCTTC. The encoded protein is CASSPTGEGYGYTF.

The chain recombines TRBV5-1 with TRBJ2-3; TRBD2 matches at 8 bases. J was trimmed by 13 bases and V by 3 bases; bases with no gene match: 16. CDR1 is SGHRS and CDR2 is YFSETQ in the germline V gene. This CDR3 spans 15 amino acids. Here the CDR3 reads CASSSGGFPGTGKYF. CDR3 DNA sequence: TGCGCCAGCAGCTCGGGAGGGTTTCCAGGAACGGGGAAGTATTTT.

As concerns this clonotype: A much more abundant neighbour one base away suggests this may be a read error. The conserved final phenylalanine or tryptophan is absent from the CDR3, which likely points to a read error. V gene TRBV12-3 or TRBV12-4 combines with J gene TRBJ1-2; TRBD1 matches at 11 bases. V shed 3 bases and J 8 bases; nucleotides not matched to a gene: 2. The CDR3 extends over 13 amino acids. The DNA of the CDR3 is TGTGCCAGCAGTTTGGACAGGGGGCTCGGCTACACCTGC. Its translation: CASSLDRGLGYTC.